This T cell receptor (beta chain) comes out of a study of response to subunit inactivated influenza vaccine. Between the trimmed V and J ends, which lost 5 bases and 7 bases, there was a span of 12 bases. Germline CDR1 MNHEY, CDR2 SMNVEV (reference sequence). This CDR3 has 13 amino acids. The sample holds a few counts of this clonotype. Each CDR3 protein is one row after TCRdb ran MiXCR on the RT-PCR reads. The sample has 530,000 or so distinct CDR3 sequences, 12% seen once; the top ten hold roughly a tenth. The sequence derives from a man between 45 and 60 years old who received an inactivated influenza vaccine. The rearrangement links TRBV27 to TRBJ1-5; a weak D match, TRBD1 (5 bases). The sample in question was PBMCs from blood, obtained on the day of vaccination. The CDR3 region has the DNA TGTGCCAGCAGTGTGGGACCCTCCCAGCCCCAGCATTTT. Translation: CASSVGPSQPQHF.